A single sample is the source of the 22 T cell receptor beta chains below, sequenced in a study of CD8+CD57+ T cells in acquired aplastic anemia. By flow cytometry, patients selected for sequencing had shown an expansion of CD8+CD57+ cells. Genomic DNA acted as the template from which TCR beta VDJ combination and CDR3 sequence profiling were carried out. Via MiXCR, TCRdb re-called the reads, giving one row per CDR3 protein. Altogether 90,000 to 150,000 distinct CDR3 sequences are present, 58% being singletons, with the ten largest covering roughly 32%. The specimen sequenced was sorted CD4+, CD8+, or CD8+CD57+ T cells (not recorded which) from PBMCs. The receptor set was obtained from a human donor with aplastic anemia.

The table lists this clonotype with a few counts. The V and J genes are TRBV24-1 and TRBJ2-5; TRBD1 or TRBD2 may be the D gene (7 bases each). The CDR3 is 17 amino acids. Trimming pared 5 bases from V and 0 bases from J, leaving 18 bases between. Germline V lookup: CDR1 KGHDR, CDR2 SFDVKD. CDR3 sequence: CATSGVGEGAYQETQYF. The CDR3 nucleotides are TGTGCCACCAGTGGGGTGGGGGAGGGGGCGTACCAAGAGACCCAGTACTTC.

The gene calls are TRBV10-3 and TRBJ1-2, with TRBD1 matching over 8 bases. The CDR3 spans 15 residues. The V and J ends lost 2 bases and 7 bases, in that order; junction bases with no gene match: 9. Germline assignment: CDR1 ENHRY and CDR2 SYGVKD. The CDR3 protein is CAISEGAGGNLGYTF. CDR3 DNA sequence: TGTGCCATCAGTGAGGGGGCAGGGGGCAATCTTGGCTACACCTTC.

The count of this clonotype is one. The chain couples TRBV20-1 to TRBJ2-7; TRBD1 agrees at 8 bases. CDR1 DFQATT and CDR2 SNEGSKA come from the germline V gene (reference sequence). After removal of 4 bases from V and 2 bases from J, the junction contained 4 bases not matched to a gene. The CDR3 runs 13 residues. The CDR3 here is CSATRTGTYEQYF. The CDR3 nucleotides read TGCAGTGCTACAAGGACAGGGACCTACGAGCAGTACTTC.

V usage is TRBV20-1 and J usage is TRBJ1-1; TRBD1 matches at 7 bases. This CDR3 region has 13 residues. Germline values: CDR1 DFQATT, CDR2 SNEGSKA (reference sequence). With 3 bases clipped from V and 6 bases from J, the junction kept 7 bases outside the gene matches. The CDR3 loop reads CSASEGARPEAFF. In nucleotides, the CDR3 is TGCAGTGCTAGCGAGGGGGCGCGTCCTGAAGCTTTCTTT.

Turning to this clonotype: Germline and junction disagree at one end, which may indicate a read error. This chain connects TRBV7-6 to TRBJ2-7; D tentatively reads TRBD1 or TRBD2 (5 bases each). There are 12 residues in the CDR3. Germline CDR1 SGHVS, CDR2 FNYEAQ. This CDR3 is CASSPGRGEQCF. Here the CDR3 DNA reads TGTGCCAGCAGCCCCGGGCGAGGGGAGCAGTGCTTC. The whole variable domain, remainder taken from reference TRBV7-6 and TRBJ2-7, is GAGVSQSPRYKVTKRGQDVALRCDPISGHVSLYWYRQALGQGPEFLTYFNYEAQQDKSGLPNDRFSAERPEGSISTLTIQRTEQRDSAMYRCASSPGRGEQCFGPGTRLTVT.

This clonotype was detected many times. The CDR3 DNA reads as TGCGCCAGCAGCTACGACAACGGGGCTGAAGCTTTCTTT. It encodes CASSYDNGAEAFF. The gene calls are TRBV4-3 and TRBJ1-1; D not resolved. Trimming took 5 bases from V and 6 from J, leaving 13 bases between them. CDR1 is LGHNA and CDR2 is YSLEER in the germline V gene. The CDR3 is 13 amino acids.

V gene TRBV20-1 combines with J gene TRBJ1-1; 12 nucleotides agree with TRBD1. From germline, CDR1 is DFQATT and CDR2 SNEGSKA (reference sequence). This CDR3 has 14 residues. With 6 bases clipped from V and 5 bases from J, the junction kept 7 bases outside the gene matches. CDR3 residues: CSAGDRGRGTEAFF. Written as DNA, the CDR3 is TGCAGTGCCGGGGACAGGGGGCGAGGGACTGAAGCTTTCTTT.

This rearrangement joins TRBV2 to TRBJ2-7; the match to TRBD1 covers 9 bases. CDR1 and CDR2 (germline): SNHLY, FYNNEI. The CDR3 sequence is 15 residues long. Trimming at V came to 3 bases and at J to 2 bases, leaving 5 bases not matched to a gene. CDR3 in amino acids: CASSDRRQGAYEQYF. The CDR3 DNA sequence: TGTGCCAGCAGTGACCGAAGACAGGGGGCCTACGAGCAGTACTTC.

The V call is TRBV7-9, the J call TRBJ1-3; D is ambiguous. V lost 3 bases to trimming and J lost 0 bases, with 6 bases between them. CDR3 length equals 14 residues. Germline-derived CDR1 and CDR2 are SEHNR and FQNEAQ (reference sequence). Here the CDR3 reads CASSLDGSGNTIYF. In DNA, the CDR3 is TGTGCCAGCAGCTTGGACGGCTCTGGAAACACCATATATTTT.

There are many counts of this clonotype. The genes are TRBV20-1 and TRBJ2-7; D unresolved. The CDR3 runs 14 residues. V gave up 3 bases and J gave up 2 bases, with 14 bases separating them. Germline loops: CDR1 DFQATT, CDR2 SNEGSKA (reference sequence). As DNA, the CDR3 is TGCAGTGCTAGTGAGACTGGATTCCCCTACGAGCAGTACTTC. Translating it yields CSASETGFPYEQYF.

The J gene is TRBJ2-7, the V gene TRBV5-8, with D possibly being TRBD2 (5 bases). From germline, CDR1 is SGHTS and CDR2 YDEGEE. Trimming left V 2 bases short and J 3 bases short, with 12 bases between. The CDR3 has 14 residues. CDR3 loop: CASSFARGFYEQYF. The DNA of the CDR3 is TGTGCCAGCAGCTTTGCCCGGGGATTCTACGAGCAGTACTTC.

This clonotype was seen repeatedly, ten times or more. The gene calls are TRBV10-2 and TRBJ2-1; possible D gene TRBD2, 5 bases. The CDR3 totals 13 residues. Germline loops: CDR1 WSHSY, CDR2 SAAADI. Trimming removed 5 bases at V and 2 bases at J, with 7 bases between. DNA of the CDR3: TGCGCCAGCAGTACTAGTACCTACAATGAGCAGTTCTTC. Protein: CASSTSTYNEQFF.

The chain uses TRBV30 and TRBJ2-2; weak D call: TRBD2 (6 bases). Germline lookup yields CDR1 GTSNPN and CDR2 SVGIG (reference sequence). Trimming cost V 5 bases and J 0 bases, with 13 bases left between them. This CDR3 contains 15 residues. The CDR3 DNA reads TGTGCCTGGGCTATTTGGGGGGCGAACACCGGGGAGCTGTTTTTT. The encoded protein is CAWAIWGANTGELFF. Drawing the rest from reference TRBV30 and TRBJ2-2, the complete variable domain is SQTIHQWPATLVQPVGSPLSLECTVEGTSNPNLYWYRQAAGRGLQLLFYSVGIGQISSEVPQNLSASRPQDRQFILSSKKLLLSDSGFYLCAWAIWGANTGELFFGEGSRLTVL.

The V gene is TRBV10-2, the J gene TRBJ1-5; D remains unclear. Germline V gene data show CDR1 as WSHSY and CDR2 as SAAADI. The CDR3 totals 10 residues. Deletions cut 8 bases from V and 5 bases from J, with 4 bases between. The CDR3 DNA reads TGCGCCAGCCAATATCAGCCCCAGCATTTT. Translation gives CASQYQPQHF.

About this clonotype: A single base separates this from a much larger clone, so it may be a read error. No conserved phenylalanine or tryptophan ends this CDR3, so it is likely a read error. The chain combines TRBV11-1 with TRBJ1-5; TRBD1 aligns across 11 bases. This CDR3 region has 16 residues. With 8 bases clipped from V and 2 bases from J, the junction kept 8 bases outside the gene matches. Germline V gene lookup returns CDR1 SGHAT and CDR2 FQDESV (reference sequence). The CDR3 region has the DNA TGTGCCAGCTCAGGACAGGGGGCCTTACGCAATCAGCCCCAGCATTCT. As protein: CASSGQGALRNQPQHS.

This clonotype is medium-sized (0.01 to 0.1%) by share. The chain recombines TRBV19 with TRBJ1-1, with D tentatively TRBD1 (5 bases). Germline CDR1 and CDR2: LNHDA and SQIVND (reference sequence). Trimming took 10 bases from V and 4 from J, leaving 13 bases between them. CDR3 length equals 12 residues. CDR3 region: CATSGGGTEAFF. CDR3 sequence (DNA): TGTGCCACCTCGGGGGGGGGCACTGAAGCTTTCTTT.

Concerning this clonotype itself: A much more abundant neighbour one base away suggests this may be a read error. CDR3 amino acids: CASSLGLTFNSEQFF. DNA of the CDR3: TGTGCCAGCAGCTTAGGCCTCACGTTTAATAGTGAGCAGTTCTTC. The chain carries TRBV11-1 and TRBJ2-1; no reliable D call. This CDR3 spans 15 amino acids. Germline loops: CDR1 SGHAT, CDR2 FQDESV (reference sequence). V was shortened by 1 base and J by 9 bases, with 16 bases between the two germline ends.

This clonotype was seen ten or more times. This chain links TRBV28 with TRBJ1-2; perhaps TRBD1 as D (6 bases). Trimming pared 5 bases from V and 0 bases from J, leaving 13 bases between. Germline V lookup: CDR1 MDHEN, CDR2 SYDVKM. The CDR3 contains 15 residues. The CDR3 reads CASSPYRDSNYGYTF. The CDR3, as DNA: TGTGCCAGCAGTCCGTACAGGGACTCTAACTATGGCTACACCTTC.

The J gene is TRBJ1-1, the V gene TRBV10-1; D unclear. Germline CDR1 reads WNHNN; CDR2 reads SYGVQD (reference sequence). The CDR3 is 14 residues long. V lost 6 bases to trimming and J lost 4 bases, with 15 bases between them. CDR3 nucleotides: TGCGCCAGCAGCGCCGGTGTACCTCGCACTGAAGCTTTCTTT. It translates to CASSAGVPRTEAFF.

The table lists this clonotype with a few counts. The genes are TRBV2 and TRBJ2-5; TRBD2 agrees at 8 bases. Trimming removed 3 bases from V and 4 bases from J; junction bases left unmatched: 1. This CDR3 has 13 amino acids. Per the germline V gene, CDR1 is SNHLY and CDR2 is FYNNEI. CDR3 nucleotide sequence: TGTGCCAGCAGTGACACTAGCGGAGAGACCCAGTACTTC. Translating it yields CASSDTSGETQYF.

The rearrangement links TRBV15 to TRBJ2-7; D may be TRBD1 (6 bases). The ends were cut back, 3 bases at V and 3 bases at J, with 12 bases in the middle. This CDR3 region has 14 residues. CDR1 LNHNV and CDR2 YYDKDF come from the germline V gene (reference sequence). This CDR3 is CATSSAGTYYEQYF. The CDR3 region has the DNA TGTGCCACCAGCAGCGCAGGGACATACTACGAGCAGTACTTC. The variable domain in full, with the rest retrieved from reference TRBV15 and TRBJ2-7, is DAMVIQNPRYQVTQFGKPVTLSCSQTLNHNVMYWYQQKSSQAPKLLFHYYDKDFNNEADTPDNFQSRRPNTSFCFLDIRSPGLGDTAMYLCATSSAGTYYEQYFGPGTRLTVT.

This clonotype was counted at least ten times. V and J are TRBV2 and TRBJ2-1; D not resolved. V was shortened by 8 bases and J by 10 bases, with 15 bases between the two germline ends. Per the germline V gene, CDR1 is SNHLY and CDR2 is FYNNEI. The CDR3 is 12 residues long. The CDR3 loop reads CASERARPEQFF. The CDR3 DNA is TGTGCCAGCGAAAGGGCCCGGCCAGAGCAGTTCTTC. Supplemented by reference TRBV2 and TRBJ2-1, the full variable domain reads EPEVTQTPSHQVTQMGQEVILRCVPISNHLYFYWYRQILGQKVEFLVSFYNNEISEKSEIFDDQFSVERPDGSNFTLKIRSTKLEDSAMYFCASERARPEQFFGPGTRLTVL.